Below, 27 T cell receptor beta chains from the same sample are listed, as sequenced in a study of blood T cell repertoires in COVID-19. Sequencing was performed with immunoSEQ multiplex PCR; in TCRdb, only in-frame clones are kept and a portion is missing. The table has a few hundred thousand clones, 90% seen once. The sample taken for sequencing was PBMCs or T cells enriched from blood (not recorded which). These receptors came from a young man who had been exposed to COVID-19.

The count of this clone is one. V usage is TRBV5-6 and J usage is TRBJ2-3; D unclear. Trimming took off 3 bases at V and 2 bases at J, with 10 bases between the two ends. The CDR3 length is 14 residues. Germline V lookup: CDR1 SGHDT, CDR2 YYEEEE. CDR3 protein: CASSSAAATDTQYF. CDR3 DNA sequence: TGTGCCAGCAGCTCGGCTGCGGCCACAGATACGCAGTATTTT.

The rearrangement links TRBV7-6 to TRBJ2-5; 14 bases fit TRBD2. Looked up from germline, CDR1 is SGHVS and CDR2 is FNYEAQ. The CDR3 has 16 residues. The V segment lost 2 bases and the J segment 5 bases; nucleotides outside the gene matches: 4. CDR3 DNA sequence: TGTGCCAGCAGCTTACCGACTAGCGGGGGGGACGAGACCCAGTACTTC. Its protein product is CASSLPTSGGDETQYF. Supplemented by reference TRBV7-6 and TRBJ2-5, the full variable domain reads GAGVSQSPRYKVTKRGQDVALRCDPISGHVSLYWYRQALGQGPEFLTYFNYEAQQDKSGLPNDRFSAERPEGSISTLTIQRTEQRDSAMYRCASSLPTSGGDETQYFGPGTRLLVL.

This chain joins TRBV13 and TRBJ1-3, with TRBD1 as a possible D gene (5 bases). Looked up from germline, CDR1 is PRHDT and CDR2 is FYEKMQ (reference sequence). Trimming stripped 1 base from V and 3 bases from J, with 13 bases between. This CDR3 is 16 amino acids long. The CDR3 coding sequence is TGTGCCAGCAGCTTAGATCCGGGGGTGGTTGGAAACACCATATATTTT. It yields the protein CASSLDPGVVGNTIYF. Drawing the rest from reference TRBV13 and TRBJ1-3, the complete variable domain is AAGVIQSPRHLIKEKRETATLKCYPIPRHDTVYWYQQGPGQDPQFLISFYEKMQSDKGSIPDRFSAQQFSDYHSELNMSSLELGDSALYFCASSLDPGVVGNTIYFGEGSWLTVV.

This chain's CDR3 is CATTPPGGYEQYF. As DNA, the CDR3 is TGTGCCACCACGCCCCCGGGGGGCTACGAGCAGTACTTC. The V gene is TRBV6-5, the J gene TRBJ2-7; TRBD2 agrees at 7 bases. CDR3 length: 13 amino acids. Germline trimming cut 10 bases from V and 3 bases from J; bases unmatched to any gene: 9. CDR1 and CDR2 from the germline V gene are MNHEY and SVGAGI.

The V call is TRBV5-1, the J call TRBJ1-2; TRBD1 aligns across 7 bases. Germline CDR1 SGHRS, CDR2 YFSETQ. This CDR3 is built from 14 residues. The J segment lost 8 bases and the V segment lost 0 bases, leaving 7 bases of the junction unmatched. CDR3 protein: CASSLAGQGGGYTF. The CDR3 bases are TGCGCCAGCAGCTTGGCCGGGCAGGGGGGCGGCTACACCTTC. The variable domain in full, completed from reference TRBV5-1 and TRBJ1-2, reads KAGVTQTPRYLIKTRGQQVTLSCSPISGHRSVSWYQQTPGQGLQFLFEYFSETQRNKGNFPGRFSGRQFSNSRSEMNVSTLELGDSALYLCASSLAGQGGGYTFGSGTRLTVV.

The chain has TRBV12-5 and TRBJ2-7, with D perhaps TRBD2 (5 bases). The CDR3 consists of 18 residues. Germline values: CDR1 LGHNT, CDR2 FRNRAP. The ends were cut back, 1 base at V and 1 base at J, with 20 bases in the middle. In DNA form, the CDR3 reads TGTGCTAGTGGTTTGGCGGGTCCCCGGGGTGTCGGGTCCTACGAGCAGTACTTC. As protein: CASGLAGPRGVGSYEQYF.

The chain is built from TRBV4-3 and TRBJ1-2; TRBD1 might be the D (6 bases). The CDR3 contains 15 residues. CDR1 is LGHNA, CDR2 YSLEER, per germline. Trimming stripped 3 bases from V and 7 bases from J, with 18 bases between. CDR3 sequence: CASSQERGGNFGYTF. The CDR3 region has the DNA TGCGCCAGCAGCCAGGAAAGGGGGGGAAATTTTGGCTACACCTTC.

This clone was counted only a few times. The gene calls are TRBV27 and TRBJ1-1, with D unresolved. Trimming stripped 0 bases from V and 8 bases from J, with 13 bases between. The germline V gene has CDR1 MNHEY and CDR2 SMNVEV (reference sequence). CDR3 length: 14 residues. The chain's CDR3 is CASSLSRRTGEAFF. In DNA form, the CDR3 reads TGTGCCAGCAGTTTATCCAGGAGGACGGGGGAAGCTTTCTTT.

V gene TRBV21-1 combines with J gene TRBJ1-4. TRBV21-1 is a listed pseudogene. The CDR3 totals 13 residues. The CDR3 DNA sequence: TGTGCCAGCGGCGGACTGAGGAATGAAAAACTGTTTTTT. It encodes CASGGLRNEKLFF.

This clone was detected only a few times. The chain combines TRBV2 with TRBJ1-3; possible D gene TRBD1, 5 bases. The CDR3 has 14 amino acids. V was trimmed by 5 bases and J by 0 bases, leaving 8 bases between them. CDR1 is SNHLY, CDR2 FYNNEI, per germline. CDR3 sequence (DNA): TGTGCCAGCAGTCCGACAGTCTCTGGAAACACCATATATTTT. This translates into CASSPTVSGNTIYF.

This chain links TRBV6-2 or TRBV6-3 with TRBJ2-1; 9 bases map to TRBD2. The CDR3 length is 15 residues. Trimming took 6 bases from V and 14 from J; bases not matched to a gene: 17. Germline CDR1 and CDR2: MNHEY and SVGEGT. The chain's CDR3 is CASSPGGRGGLWKFF. Written as DNA, the CDR3 is TGTGCCAGCAGCCCCGGGGGGCGGGGGGGCTTATGGAAGTTCTTC.

This clone was counted a few times. This chain connects TRBV2 to TRBJ2-1; 8 positions agree with TRBD1. J lost 0 bases, V lost 8 bases, and 0 bases had no gene match. Per germline, CDR1 SNHLY and CDR2 FYNNEI. The CDR3 is 13 amino acids. The CDR3 spells CASGQGSYNEQFF. CDR3 nucleotides: TGTGCCAGCGGACAGGGCTCCTACAATGAGCAGTTCTTC.

This chain uses TRBV4-3 with TRBJ1-2, with 10 nucleotides matching TRBD1. This CDR3 is built from 15 residues. CDR1 LGHNA and CDR2 YSLEER come from the germline V gene. J lost 5 bases, V lost 2 bases, and 5 bases had no gene match. The CDR3 nucleotides read TGCGCCAGCAGCCAATCGGGGACAGGGGAGTATGGCTACACCTTC. Amino acid sequence: CASSQSGTGEYGYTF.

This chain links TRBV4-1 with TRBJ1-4; D uncertain. The CDR3 runs to 14 residues. With 3 bases removed from V and 5 bases from J, the gap between germline ends came to 10 bases. Germline V CDR1 and CDR2: MGHRA, YSYEKL. The CDR3 bases are TGCGCCAGCAGCCAGCCACGGGTAAATGAAAAACTGTTTTTT. Its translation is CASSQPRVNEKLFF.

The chain joins TRBV27 to TRBJ2-2; D not certain. V was cut by 7 bases and J by 6 bases, with 15 bases left in between. Germline CDR1 MNHEY, CDR2 SMNVEV (reference sequence). The CDR3 runs 14 residues. CDR3 sequence reads: CASTVSWLSGELFF. CDR3 DNA sequence: TGTGCCAGCACCGTATCATGGCTCTCCGGGGAGCTGTTTTTT.

Here the CDR3 DNA reads TGCGCCAGCAGCCAAGATTTGAGGGTTTACACTGAAGCTTTCTTT. Translating gives CASSQDLRVYTEAFF. The V call is TRBV4-1, the J call TRBJ1-1, with D unresolved. The CDR3 has 15 residues. Trimming took off 0 bases at V and 3 bases at J, with 11 bases between the two ends. Looked up from germline, CDR1 is MGHRA and CDR2 is YSYEKL.

This clone was counted once. V and J are TRBV7-6 and TRBJ2-3; the match to TRBD2 covers 8 bases. The length of the CDR3 is 16 residues. Germline V gene data show CDR1 as SGHVS and CDR2 as FNYEAQ. The ends lost 2 bases at V and 4 bases at J; junction bases unmatched: 8. CDR3 coding DNA: TGTGCCAGCAGCTTACCTCGGGGGGGCCGCCCAGATACGCAGTATTTT. Its translation is CASSLPRGGRPDTQYF.

The CDR3 reads CASSLVGTGRRPQHF. The CDR3 coding sequence is TGTGCCAGCTCACTCGTCGGGACAGGAAGGAGACCCCAGCATTTT. The chain recombines TRBV18 with TRBJ1-5; 8 nucleotides match TRBD1. Germline trimming cut 4 bases from V and 10 bases from J; bases unmatched to any gene: 12. Germline V CDR1 and CDR2: KGHSH, LQKENI. The CDR3 is 15 residues long.

Worth noting for this clone: Other nucleotide sequences in the sample specify the same CDR3. CDR3 region: CASSLDRFYEQYF. In DNA, the CDR3 is TGTGCCAGCAGTTTGGACAGGTTTTACGAGCAGTACTTC. The rearrangement joins TRBV12-3 or TRBV12-4 to TRBJ2-7; TRBD1 aligns across 7 bases. The CDR3 runs 13 residues. V was clipped by 3 bases and J by 4 bases; unmatched bases: 3.

Here the CDR3 reads CSAQGSNQPQHF. The CDR3 coding sequence is TGCAGCGCACAGGGTAGCAATCAGCCCCAGCATTTT. The chain is built from TRBV29-1 and TRBJ1-5, with D tentatively TRBD1 (6 bases). From germline, CDR1 is SQVTM and CDR2 ANQGSEA. Deletions cut 7 bases from V and 0 bases from J, with 7 bases between. The CDR3 covers 12 residues. The whole variable domain, remainder taken from reference TRBV29-1 and TRBJ1-5, is SAVISQKPSRDICQRGTSLTIQCQVDSQVTMMFWYRQQPGQSLTLIATANQGSEATYESGFVIDKFPISRPNLTFSTLTVSNMSPEDSSIYLCSAQGSNQPQHFGDGTRLSIL.

This clone was recorded once. J is TRBJ2-2 and V is TRBV5-1; 10 bases match TRBD2. The germline V gene encodes CDR1 SGHRS and CDR2 YFSETQ. This CDR3 has 19 amino acids. V was pared by 0 bases and J by 2 bases, with 10 bases of the junction left unmatched. The CDR3: CASSLAGASGGHNTGELFF. CDR3 DNA sequence: TGCGCCAGCAGCTTGGCCGGGGCTAGCGGGGGCCACAACACCGGGGAGCTGTTTTTT. Complete variable domain (other parts from reference TRBV5-1 and TRBJ2-2): KAGVTQTPRYLIKTRGQQVTLSCSPISGHRSVSWYQQTPGQGLQFLFEYFSETQRNKGNFPGRFSGRQFSNSRSEMNVSTLELGDSALYLCASSLAGASGGHNTGELFFGEGSRLTVL.

For this clone: A junction end diverges from the germline sequence, so it may reflect a read error. The chain links TRBV15 to TRBJ2-6, with 11 positions matching TRBD1. The CDR3 has 18 amino acids. Germline V gives CDR1 LNHNV, CDR2 YYDKDF (reference sequence). The CDR3 DNA reads as TGTGCCACCACCCTAGGGGACAGGGGGATCTCTGGGACCAACGTCCTGACTTTC. It yields the protein CATTLGDRGISGTNVLTF.

Only a few counts were recorded for this clone. The rearrangement uses TRBV28 and TRBJ1-2, with D possibly being TRBD1 (6 bases). Trimming cost V 8 bases and J 6 bases, with 16 bases left between them. Germline V CDR1 and CDR2: MDHEN, SYDVKM. The CDR3 is made up of 13 amino acids. The CDR3 DNA reads TGTGCCAGCTTAGTCCGGGACAACAATGGCTACACCTTC. It is translated as CASLVRDNNGYTF.

This clone was observed once. V and J are TRBV7-2 and TRBJ1-6; 7 bases map to TRBD1. CDR3 length: 15 amino acids. Per the germline V gene, CDR1 is SGHTA and CDR2 is FQGNSA. V trimming: 4 bases; J trimming: 7 bases; junction bases outside the gene matches: 7. The CDR3 loop reads CASSCRQGKNSPLHF. DNA of the CDR3: TGTGCCAGCAGCTGTAGACAGGGAAAAAATTCACCCCTCCACTTT.

The genes are TRBV6-5 and TRBJ2-3; weak D call: TRBD1 (6 bases). This CDR3 contains 15 residues. CDR1 MNHEY and CDR2 SVGAGI come from the germline V gene. The ends were cut back, 4 bases at V and 2 bases at J, with 13 bases in the middle. The CDR3 sequence is CASSSQGSDTDTQYF. The CDR3 coding sequence is TGTGCCAGCAGTTCACAGGGTTCTGACACAGATACGCAGTATTTT.

This clone appeared once. Germline and junction disagree at one end, which may indicate a read error. The rearrangement uses TRBV27 and TRBJ2-7, with 10 positions matching TRBD1. The length of the CDR3 is 12 residues. CDR1 and CDR2 (germline): MNHEY, SMNVEV (reference sequence). For the CDR3, the DNA is TGTGCCAGCAGTCCCGGACAGGGGGAGCCGTACTTC. Translating gives CASSPGQGEPYF.

The chain joins TRBV2 to TRBJ1-4; D unclear. Germline CDR1 and CDR2: SNHLY and FYNNEI. The CDR3 length is 15 residues. Trimming stripped 5 bases from V and 2 bases from J, with 12 bases between. The chain's CDR3 is CASSRREVTNEKLFF. The CDR3 DNA is TGTGCCAGCAGTAGGAGAGAAGTGACTAATGAAAAACTGTTTTTT.